The 7 T cell receptor beta chains in this list originate from one sample, sequenced in a study of T cell repertoires in cytomegalovirus infection. TCRdb reprocessed the reads via MiXCR and lists one record per CDR3 protein. This repertoire shows approximately 170,000 distinct CDR3 sequences, over 15% found once; its top ten account for under 20%. The sample was CD8+ T cells from PBMCs. These receptors were collected from a human donor in good health (CMV status not recorded). Some clones in this sample may be carry-over from other donors' samples.

The V and J genes are TRBV7-8 and TRBJ1-6; 7 bases map to TRBD1. The CDR3 runs 14 residues. V gave up 5 bases and J gave up 7 bases; unmatched junction bases: 5. Germline V gives CDR1 SGHVS, CDR2 FQNEAQ. DNA for the CDR3: TGTGCCAGCAGCCCAGGGACAGAAAATTCACCCCTCCACTTT. The encoded protein is CASSPGTENSPLHF.

The chain employs TRBV7-9 and TRBJ1-1; 7 bases are a match to TRBD1. The V and J ends lost 0 bases and 5 bases, in that order; junction bases with no gene match: 3. Germline values: CDR1 SEHNR, CDR2 FQNEAQ (reference sequence). This CDR3 comprises 14 residues. CDR3 in amino acids: CASSLARGVTEAFF. CDR3 nucleotides: TGTGCCAGCAGCTTAGCCAGGGGGGTGACTGAAGCTTTCTTT.

The rearrangement joins TRBV7-2 to TRBJ2-7, with a tentative D call TRBD1 (6 bases). Germline V lookup: CDR1 SGHTA, CDR2 FQGNSA. This CDR3 has 15 residues. V lost 5 bases and J lost 3, with 17 bases in between. This CDR3 is CASSHHPRGYYEQYF. CDR3 coding DNA: TGTGCCAGCAGCCACCATCCCAGGGGATACTACGAGCAGTACTTC.

This clonotype was observed a handful of times. This chain connects TRBV28 to TRBJ2-3; D may be TRBD2 (6 bases). This CDR3 region has 11 residues. V was cut by 7 bases and J by 12 bases, with 14 bases left in between. Germline V gene data show CDR1 as MDHEN and CDR2 as SYDVKM. CDR3 coding DNA: TGTGCCAGCACCTCCGGGAGTTTTCAGTATTTT. Its translation: CASTSGSFQYF.

The chain links TRBV4-3 to TRBJ2-5; D gene unclear. CDR3 size: 15 residues. Germline assignment: CDR1 LGHNA and CDR2 YSLEER. Trimming shortened V by 4 bases and J by 2 bases, and 14 bases separated the two germline ends. The CDR3 sequence is CASSRSRSNQETQYF. The CDR3, as DNA: TGCGCCAGCAGCCGGTCCAGATCGAATCAAGAGACCCAGTACTTC.

In this sample, this clonotype turned up a few times. This chain links TRBV28 with TRBJ1-5; 8 bases line up with TRBD1. Unmatched junction bases numbered 6, after V lost 6 bases and J lost 2 bases. This CDR3 region has 15 residues. CDR1 and CDR2 from the germline V gene are MDHEN and SYDVKM. The CDR3 DNA is TGTGCCAGCAGCCCGAAGGGACAGGGCAATCAGCCCCAGCATTTT. Its translation is CASSPKGQGNQPQHF. Drawing the rest from reference TRBV28 and TRBJ1-5, the complete variable domain is DVKVTQSSRYLVKRTGEKVFLECVQDMDHENMFWYRQDPGLGLRLIYFSYDVKMKEKGDIPEGYSVSREKKERFSLILESASTNQTSMYLCASSPKGQGNQPQHFGDGTRLSIL.

In its sample, this clonotype was seen a few times. V gene TRBV11-2 combines with J gene TRBJ2-3; D ambiguous. Deletions cut 1 base from V and 5 bases from J, with 7 bases between. Per germline, CDR1 SGHAT and CDR2 FQNNGV. This CDR3 contains 13 residues. The CDR3, as DNA: TGTGCCAGCAGCTTAGGCAGGAGAGATACGCAGTATTTT. Translation: CASSLGRRDTQYF. The complete variable domain, with remaining parts taken from reference TRBV11-2 and TRBJ2-3, reads EAGVAQSPRYKIIEKRQSVAFWCNPISGHATLYWYQQILGQGPKLLIQFQNNGVVDDSQLPKDRFSAERLKGVDSTLKIQPAKLEDSAVYLCASSLGRRDTQYFGPGTRLTVL.